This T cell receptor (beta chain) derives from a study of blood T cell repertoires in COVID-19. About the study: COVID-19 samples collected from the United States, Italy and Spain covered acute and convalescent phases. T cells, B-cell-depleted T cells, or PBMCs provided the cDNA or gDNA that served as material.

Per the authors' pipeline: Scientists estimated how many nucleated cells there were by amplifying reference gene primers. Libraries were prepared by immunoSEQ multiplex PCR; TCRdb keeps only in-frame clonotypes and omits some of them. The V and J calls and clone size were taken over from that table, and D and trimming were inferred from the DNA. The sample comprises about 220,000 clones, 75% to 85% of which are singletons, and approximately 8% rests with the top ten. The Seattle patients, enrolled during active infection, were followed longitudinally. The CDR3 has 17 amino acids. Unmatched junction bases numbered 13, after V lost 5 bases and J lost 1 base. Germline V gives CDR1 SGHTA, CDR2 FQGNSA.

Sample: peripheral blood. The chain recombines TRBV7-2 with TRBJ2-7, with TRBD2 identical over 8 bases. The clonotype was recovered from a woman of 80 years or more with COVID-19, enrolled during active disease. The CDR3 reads CASSLLYAGGLSYEQYF. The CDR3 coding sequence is TGTGCCAGCAGCCTCCTTTATGCGGGGGGCCTATCCTACGAGCAGTACTTC.